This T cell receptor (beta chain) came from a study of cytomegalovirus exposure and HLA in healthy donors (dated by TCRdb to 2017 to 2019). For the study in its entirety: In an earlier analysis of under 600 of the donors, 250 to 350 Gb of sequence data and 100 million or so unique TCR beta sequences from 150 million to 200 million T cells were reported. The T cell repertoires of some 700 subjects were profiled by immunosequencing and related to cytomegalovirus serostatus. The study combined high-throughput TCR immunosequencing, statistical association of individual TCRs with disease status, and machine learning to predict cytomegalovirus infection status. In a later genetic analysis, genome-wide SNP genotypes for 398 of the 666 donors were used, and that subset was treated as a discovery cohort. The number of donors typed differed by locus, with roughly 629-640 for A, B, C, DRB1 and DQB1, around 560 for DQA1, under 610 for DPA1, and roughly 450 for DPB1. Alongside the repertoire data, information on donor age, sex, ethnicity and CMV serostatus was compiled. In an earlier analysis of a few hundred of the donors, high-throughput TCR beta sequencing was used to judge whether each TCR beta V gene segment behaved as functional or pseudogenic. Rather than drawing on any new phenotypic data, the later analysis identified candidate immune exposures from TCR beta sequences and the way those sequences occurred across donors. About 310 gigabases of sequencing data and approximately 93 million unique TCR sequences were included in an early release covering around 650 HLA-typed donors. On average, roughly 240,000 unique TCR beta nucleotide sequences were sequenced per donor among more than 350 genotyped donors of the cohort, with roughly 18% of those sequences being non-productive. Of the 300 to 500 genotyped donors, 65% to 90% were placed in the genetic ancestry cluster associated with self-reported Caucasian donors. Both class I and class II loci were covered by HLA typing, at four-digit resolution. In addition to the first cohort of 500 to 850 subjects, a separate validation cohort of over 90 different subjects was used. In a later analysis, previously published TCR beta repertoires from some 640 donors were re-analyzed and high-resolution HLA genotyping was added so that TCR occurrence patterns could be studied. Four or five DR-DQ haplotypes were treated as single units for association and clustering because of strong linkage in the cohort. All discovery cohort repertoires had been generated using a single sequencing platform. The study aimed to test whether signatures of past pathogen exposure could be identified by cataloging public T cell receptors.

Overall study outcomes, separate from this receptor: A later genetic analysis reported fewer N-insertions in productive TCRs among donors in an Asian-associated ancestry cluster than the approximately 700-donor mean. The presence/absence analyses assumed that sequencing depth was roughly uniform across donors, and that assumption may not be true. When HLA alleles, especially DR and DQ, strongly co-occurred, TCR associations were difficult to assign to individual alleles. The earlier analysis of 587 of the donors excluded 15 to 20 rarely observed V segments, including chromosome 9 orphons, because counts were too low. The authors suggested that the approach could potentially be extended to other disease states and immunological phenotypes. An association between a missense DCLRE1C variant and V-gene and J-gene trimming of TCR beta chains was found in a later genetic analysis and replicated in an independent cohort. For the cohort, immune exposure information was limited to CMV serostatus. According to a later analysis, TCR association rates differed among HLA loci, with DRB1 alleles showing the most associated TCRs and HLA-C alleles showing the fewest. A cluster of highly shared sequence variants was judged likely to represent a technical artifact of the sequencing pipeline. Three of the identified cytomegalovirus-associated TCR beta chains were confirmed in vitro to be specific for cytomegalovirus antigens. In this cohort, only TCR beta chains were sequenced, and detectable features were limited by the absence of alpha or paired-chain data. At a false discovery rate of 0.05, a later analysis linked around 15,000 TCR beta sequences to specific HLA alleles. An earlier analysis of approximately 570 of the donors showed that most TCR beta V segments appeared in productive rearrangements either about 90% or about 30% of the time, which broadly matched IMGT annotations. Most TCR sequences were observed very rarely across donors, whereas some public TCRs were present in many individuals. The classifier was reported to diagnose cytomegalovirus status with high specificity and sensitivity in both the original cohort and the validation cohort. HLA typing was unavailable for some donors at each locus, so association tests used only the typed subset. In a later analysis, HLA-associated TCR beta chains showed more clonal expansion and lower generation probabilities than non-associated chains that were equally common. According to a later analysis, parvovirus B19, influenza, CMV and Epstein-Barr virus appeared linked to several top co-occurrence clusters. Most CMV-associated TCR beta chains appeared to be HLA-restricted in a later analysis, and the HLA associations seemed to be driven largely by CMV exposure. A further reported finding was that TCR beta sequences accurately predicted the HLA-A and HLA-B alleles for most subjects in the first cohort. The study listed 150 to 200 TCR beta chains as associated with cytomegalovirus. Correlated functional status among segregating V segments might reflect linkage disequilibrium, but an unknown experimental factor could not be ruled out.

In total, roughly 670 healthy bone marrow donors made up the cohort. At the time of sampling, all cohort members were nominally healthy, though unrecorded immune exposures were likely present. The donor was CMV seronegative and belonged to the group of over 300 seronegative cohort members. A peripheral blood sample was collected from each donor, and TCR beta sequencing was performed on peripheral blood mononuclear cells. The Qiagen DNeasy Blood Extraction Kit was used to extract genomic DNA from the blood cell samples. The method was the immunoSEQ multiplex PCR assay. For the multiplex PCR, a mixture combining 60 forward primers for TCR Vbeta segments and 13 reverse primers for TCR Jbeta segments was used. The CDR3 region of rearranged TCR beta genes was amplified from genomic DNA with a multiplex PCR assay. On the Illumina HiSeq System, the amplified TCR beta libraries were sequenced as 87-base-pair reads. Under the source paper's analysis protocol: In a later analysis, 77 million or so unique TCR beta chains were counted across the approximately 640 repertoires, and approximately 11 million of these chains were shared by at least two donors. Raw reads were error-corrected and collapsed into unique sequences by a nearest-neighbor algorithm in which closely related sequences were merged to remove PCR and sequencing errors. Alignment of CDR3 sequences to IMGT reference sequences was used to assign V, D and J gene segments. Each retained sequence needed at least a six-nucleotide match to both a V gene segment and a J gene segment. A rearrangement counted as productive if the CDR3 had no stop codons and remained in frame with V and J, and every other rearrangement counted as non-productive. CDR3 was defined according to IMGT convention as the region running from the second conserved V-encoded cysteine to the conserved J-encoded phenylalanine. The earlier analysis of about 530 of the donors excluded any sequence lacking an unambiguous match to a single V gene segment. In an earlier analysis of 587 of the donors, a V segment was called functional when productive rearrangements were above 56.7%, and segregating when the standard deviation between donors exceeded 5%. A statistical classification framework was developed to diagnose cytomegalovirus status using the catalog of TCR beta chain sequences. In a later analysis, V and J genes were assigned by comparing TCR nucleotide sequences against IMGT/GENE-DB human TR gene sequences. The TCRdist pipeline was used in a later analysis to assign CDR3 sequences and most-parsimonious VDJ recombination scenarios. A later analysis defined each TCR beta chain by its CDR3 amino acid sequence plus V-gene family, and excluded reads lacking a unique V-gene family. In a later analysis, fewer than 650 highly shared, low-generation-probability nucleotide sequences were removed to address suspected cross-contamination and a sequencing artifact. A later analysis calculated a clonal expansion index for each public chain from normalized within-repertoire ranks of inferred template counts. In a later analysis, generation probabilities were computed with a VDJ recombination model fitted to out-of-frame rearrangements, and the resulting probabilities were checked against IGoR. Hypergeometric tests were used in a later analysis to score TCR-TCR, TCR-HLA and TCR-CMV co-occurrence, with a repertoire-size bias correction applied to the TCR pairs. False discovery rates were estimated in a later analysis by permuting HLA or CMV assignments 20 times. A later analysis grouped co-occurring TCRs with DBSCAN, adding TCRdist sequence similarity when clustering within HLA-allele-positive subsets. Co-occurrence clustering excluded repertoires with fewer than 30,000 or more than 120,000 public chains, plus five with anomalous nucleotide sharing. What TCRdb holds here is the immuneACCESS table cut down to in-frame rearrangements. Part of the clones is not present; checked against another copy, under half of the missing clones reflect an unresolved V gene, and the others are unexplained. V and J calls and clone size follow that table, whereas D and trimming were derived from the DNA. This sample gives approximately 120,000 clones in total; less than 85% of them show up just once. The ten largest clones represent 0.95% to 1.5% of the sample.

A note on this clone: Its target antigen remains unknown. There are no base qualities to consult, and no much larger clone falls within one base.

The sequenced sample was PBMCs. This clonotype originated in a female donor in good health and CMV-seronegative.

The DNA sequence reads TGTGCCAGCAGCCGACAGGGGACTGGGGCCAACGTCCTGACTTTC. Protein translation: CASSRQGTGANVLTF. The sequence joins TRBV7-9 to TRBJ2-6, and 8 bases in between align with TRBD1. The CDR3 contains 15 residues, cysteine and phenylalanine counted. The retained sequence is limited to the CDR3, 45 bases, with the frame set at the first base. CDR1 and CDR2, looked up from the germline V gene (reference sequence), are SEHNR and FQNEAQ. Relative to germline, V is missing 5 bases and J is missing 2 bases, with 2 bases of the junction outside any gene match.